This note documents a single T cell receptor beta chain sequence. The data originate from a study of shared clonotypes between healthy human individuals. Trimming pared 5 bases from V and 5 bases from J, leaving 7 bases between. The V gene's germline CDR1 is MNHNY and CDR2 SVGAGI (reference sequence). This CDR3 has 12 residues. This table comes from immunoSEQ multiplex PCR, and its TCRdb copy is limited to in-frame clones, with some not included. The sample carries a few hundred thousand clones, roughly 87% recorded once. This clonotype was sampled from a man between 18 and 29 years old in good health. The specimen sequenced was memory CD8+ T cells sorted from blood. Stated subset: CD45RO+ cells pooled with CCR7-negative TemRA cells. The rearrangement links TRBV6-6 to TRBJ2-1; tentatively, D is TRBD1 (5 bases). The CDR3 spells CASSQGHNEQFF. The CDR3, as DNA: TGTGCCAGCAGTCAGGGCCACAATGAGCAGTTCTTC.